The rows below give T cell receptor beta chains drawn from one sample of a study of Tregs in tolerant kidney transplant recipients. Here immunoSEQ multiplex PCR was the method, and the copy in TCRdb shows in-frame clones only, minus some. The sample includes around 78,000 clones, around 90% of them seen just once. Sequencing used Tregs from blood, obtained before the transplant. Receptors were obtained from a human donor who received a combined kidney and bone marrow transplant. Each CDR3 is given with its conserved first and last residue.

V gene	J gene	CDR3 protein
TRBV25-1	TRBJ2-5	CASSTNRGRQETQYF
TRBV7-9	TRBJ1-1	CASAPGRGRTEAFF
TRBV6-5	TRBJ2-2	CASSYGGSNTGELFF
TRBV14	TRBJ1-3	CASSSGAGNTIYF
TRBV6-6	TRBJ1-1	CASSYSFGGTEAFF
TRBV2	TRBJ1-5	CASSGTGAGNQPQHF
TRBV2	TRBJ2-7	CASSVGGLSYEQYF
TRBV7-6	TRBJ2-7	CASSDGLAGVGSSEQYF
TRBV5-1	TRBJ2-5	CASAFTGGQETQYF
TRBV11-2	TRBJ2-7	CASSLFRTSGISEQYF
TRBV6-5	TRBJ1-4	CASGSPATNEKLFF